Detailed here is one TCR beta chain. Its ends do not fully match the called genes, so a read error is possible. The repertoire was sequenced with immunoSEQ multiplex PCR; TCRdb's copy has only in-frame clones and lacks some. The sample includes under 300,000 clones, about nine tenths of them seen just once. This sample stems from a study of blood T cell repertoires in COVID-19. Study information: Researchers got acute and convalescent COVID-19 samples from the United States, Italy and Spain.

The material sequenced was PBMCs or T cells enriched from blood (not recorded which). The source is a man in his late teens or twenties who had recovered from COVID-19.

CDR3 loop: CASSLGLAGVGEQYF. The DNA of the CDR3 is TGTGCTAGCAGCCTTGGACTAGCGGGGGTCGGAGAGCAGTACTTC. V gene TRBV7-7 combines with J gene TRBJ2-7, with 13 bases matching TRBD2. The CDR3 is 15 residues long. Looked up from germline, CDR1 is SSHAT and CDR2 is FNYEAQ (reference sequence).